This TCR beta chain originates from a study of blood T cell repertoires in COVID-19. For the study at large: Sites in the United States, Italy and Spain provided acute and convalescent COVID-19 samples. Nucleic acid was either cDNA or gDNA, and it came from T cells, B-cell-depleted T cells, or PBMCs.

In the original workflow: Estimated nucleated cell counts came from reference gene primer amplification. Method: immunoSEQ multiplex PCR; TCRdb's copy keeps in-frame clones and lacks some. V and J calls and clone size are those listed in that table; D and trimming were worked out from the DNA. Found here are 95,000 to 150,000 clones, 87% of them singletons; the top ten hold just under 30%. CDR3 size: 14 residues. Losses at the gene ends were 6 bases for V and 5 bases for J; bases not matched to a gene: 6. Germline V gene sequence: CDR1 LGHNA, CDR2 YNFKEQ. This clonotype was obtained from a woman in her seventies with acute or convalescent COVID-19. The sample consisted of peripheral blood. The chain is built from TRBV4-2 and TRBJ1-4; 7 bases agree with TRBD1. Written as DNA, the CDR3 is TGTGCCAGCAGTCGACAGGGAAGGAATGAAAAACTGTTTTTT. Its protein is CASSRQGRNEKLFF.